This is a list of T cell receptor beta chains from one sample in a study of T cells in localized non-small cell lung cancer. The repertoire was sequenced with immunoSEQ multiplex PCR; TCRdb's copy has only in-frame clones and lacks some. The sample includes roughly 23,000 clones, around 90% of them seen just once. Here the sequenced sample was peripheral blood, taken before any cancer treatment. The receptors stem from a male donor older than 55 with stage I lung adenocarcinoma. CDR3s include the opening cysteine and the closing phenylalanine or tryptophan. The D gene is left open where the match is weak. The size field is filled for only some rows; it gives once, few, many or a size class.

cdr3_nt: TGTGCCTCATCAGGGAAGGGCCCAGATACGCAGTATTTT
cdr3_aa: CASSGKGPDTQYF
v_call: TRBV28
d_call: NA
j_call: TRBJ2-3
clone_size: NA

cdr3_nt: TGTGCCAGTAGTACAACAGGGGGAGAGACCCAGTACTTC
cdr3_aa: CASSTTGGETQYF
v_call: TRBV19
d_call: TRBD1
j_call: TRBJ2-5
clone_size: NA

cdr3_nt: TGTGCCTGGAGTGGGCTAGGGAACACCGGGGAGCTGTTTTTT
cdr3_aa: CAWSGLGNTGELFF
v_call: TRBV30
d_call: NA
j_call: TRBJ2-2
clone_size: NA

cdr3_nt: TGTGCCAGCAGCTTAGAGGCAACTAGCGTCCACGAGCAGTACTTC
cdr3_aa: CASSLEATSVHEQYF
v_call: TRBV11-2
d_call: TRBD2
j_call: TRBJ2-7
clone_size: NA

cdr3_nt: TGTGCCAGCAGCTTAGCGGAGGGGATCCTCACTGAAGCTTTCTTT
cdr3_aa: CASSLAEGILTEAFF
v_call: TRBV11-1
d_call: NA
j_call: TRBJ1-1
clone_size: NA

cdr3_nt: TGTGCCAGCAGTTTAGCTAGACGCACCGGGGAGCTGTTTTTT
cdr3_aa: CASSLARRTGELFF
v_call: TRBV28
d_call: NA
j_call: TRBJ2-2
clone_size: NA

cdr3_nt: TGTGCCAGCAGCCCCCGCGGAACACCGGGGGTCGGAAACACCATATATTTT
cdr3_aa: CASSPRGTPGVGNTIYF
v_call: TRBV9
d_call: NA
j_call: TRBJ1-3
clone_size: NA

cdr3_nt: TGTGCCAGCAGCTTTGAGACAGGGGCCTACGAGCAGTACTTC
cdr3_aa: CASSFETGAYEQYF
v_call: TRBV7-9
d_call: TRBD1
j_call: TRBJ2-7
clone_size: NA

cdr3_nt: TGTGCCAGCAGCTGGCTTAGCGGGGGGAGCTCCTACAATGAGCAGTTCTTC
cdr3_aa: CASSWLSGGSSYNEQFF
v_call: TRBV28
d_call: TRBD2
j_call: TRBJ2-1
clone_size: once

cdr3_nt: TGTGCCAGCAGCTTGTGGGCGCCAATCCGGGAGGGCCATTCGTGGGAGCAGTTCTTC
cdr3_aa: CASSLWAPIREGHSWEQFF
v_call: TRBV5-6
d_call: TRBD2
j_call: TRBJ2-1
clone_size: NA

cdr3_nt: TGTGCCAGCAGCTTTACAGGGGTCACTGAAGCTTTCTTT
cdr3_aa: CASSFTGVTEAFF
v_call: TRBV7-2
d_call: TRBD1
j_call: TRBJ1-1
clone_size: NA

cdr3_nt: TGTGCCAGCAGATTGCAGGGGGTGGATCTGGGTCGGGGCTACACCTTC
cdr3_aa: CASRLQGVDLGRGYTF
v_call: TRBV28
d_call: TRBD1
j_call: TRBJ1-2
clone_size: NA

cdr3_nt: TGTGCCACCCGACAGGGGACAGACATTCAGTACTTC
cdr3_aa: CATRQGTDIQYF
v_call: TRBV28
d_call: TRBD1
j_call: TRBJ2-4
clone_size: NA

cdr3_nt: TGTGCCAGCAGCCAGCCGCAGGGGAGGAATGGCTACACCTTC
cdr3_aa: CASSQPQGRNGYTF
v_call: TRBV28
d_call: NA
j_call: TRBJ1-2
clone_size: NA